The T cell receptor (beta chain) described here comes from a study of CD4 T cells in relation to SARS-CoV-2 and coronaviruses. Study information: ViraFEST: roughly ten-day antigen culture of PBMCs, then TCR beta CDR3 sequencing.

This clone was seen a handful of times. Its antigen remains unidentified. Only in-frame clones appear in the TCRdb table, and some are missing; sequencing was by immunoSEQ multiplex PCR. The sample lists 41,000 or so clones; 82% were seen once. For around ten days, around 10^5 sorted CD4+ cells grew with T cell-depleted PBMCs and CEF. Germline CDR1 reads SGHRS; CDR2 reads YFSETQ. This CDR3 region has 17 residues. The V end lost 3 bases, the J end lost 0 bases, and 19 bases lay between the germline ends. The V and J genes are TRBV5-1 and TRBJ2-7; no clear D gene. Sequenced: naive CD4+ T cells from PBMCs, cultured in vitro. Documented subset: naive CD4+ T cells isolated by negative enrichment. The TCR comes from an adult with COVID-19. Written as DNA, the CDR3 is TGCGCCAGCAGCTCGATGGGCCCCCTCGAGAGCTCCTACGAGCAGTACTTC. Translated: CASSSMGPLESSYEQYF.